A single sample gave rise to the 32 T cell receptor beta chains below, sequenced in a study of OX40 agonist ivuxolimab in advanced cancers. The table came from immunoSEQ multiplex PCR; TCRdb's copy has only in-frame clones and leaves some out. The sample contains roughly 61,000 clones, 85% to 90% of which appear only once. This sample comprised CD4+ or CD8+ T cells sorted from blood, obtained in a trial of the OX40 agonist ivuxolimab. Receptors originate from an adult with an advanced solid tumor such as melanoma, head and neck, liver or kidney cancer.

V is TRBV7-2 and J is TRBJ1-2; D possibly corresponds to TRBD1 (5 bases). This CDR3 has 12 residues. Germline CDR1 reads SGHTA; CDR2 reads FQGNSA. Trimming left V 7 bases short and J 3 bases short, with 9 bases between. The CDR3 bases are TGTGCCAGCACCTCAGGGTACTATGGCTACACCTTC. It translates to CASTSGYYGYTF.

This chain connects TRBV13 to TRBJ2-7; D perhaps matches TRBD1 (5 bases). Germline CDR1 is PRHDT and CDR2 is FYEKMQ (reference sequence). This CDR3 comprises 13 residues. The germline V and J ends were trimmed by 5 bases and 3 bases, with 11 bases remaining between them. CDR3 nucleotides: TGTGCCAGCAGCATGAGACAGAACTACGAGCAGTACTTC. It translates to CASSMRQNYEQYF.

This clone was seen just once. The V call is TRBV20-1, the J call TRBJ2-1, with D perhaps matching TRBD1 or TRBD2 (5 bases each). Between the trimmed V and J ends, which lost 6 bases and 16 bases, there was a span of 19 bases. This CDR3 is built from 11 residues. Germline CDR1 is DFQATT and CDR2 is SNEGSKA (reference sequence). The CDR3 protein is CSARRDRRYFF. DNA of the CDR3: TGCAGTGCCAGAAGGGACCGCCGGTATTTCTTC.

CDR3 loop: CASSPSEIAGGETQYF. CDR3 coding DNA: TGTGCCAGCAGCCCTTCGGAGATAGCGGGGGGAGAGACCCAGTACTTC. This rearrangement joins TRBV7-9 to TRBJ2-5; 10 nucleotides match TRBD2. After removal of 5 bases from V and 4 bases from J, the junction contained 10 bases not matched to a gene. There are 16 residues in the CDR3. Germline CDR1 is SEHNR and CDR2 is FQNEAQ (reference sequence).

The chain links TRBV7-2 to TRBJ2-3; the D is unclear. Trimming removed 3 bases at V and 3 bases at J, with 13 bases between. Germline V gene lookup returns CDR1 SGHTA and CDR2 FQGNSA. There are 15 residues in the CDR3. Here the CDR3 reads CASSLVPDVTDTQYF. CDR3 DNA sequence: TGTGCCAGCAGCTTGGTCCCGGACGTTACAGATACGCAGTATTTT.

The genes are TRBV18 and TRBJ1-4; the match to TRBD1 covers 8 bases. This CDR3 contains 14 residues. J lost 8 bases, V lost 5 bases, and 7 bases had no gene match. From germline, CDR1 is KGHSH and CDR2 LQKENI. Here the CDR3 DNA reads TGTGCCAGCTCAGCTGACAGGGGAGGGGAAAAACTGTTTTTT. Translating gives CASSADRGGEKLFF.

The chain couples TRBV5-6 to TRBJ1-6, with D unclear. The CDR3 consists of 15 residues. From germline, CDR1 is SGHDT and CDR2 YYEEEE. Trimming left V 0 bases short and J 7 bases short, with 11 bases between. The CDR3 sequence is CASSLETATNSPLHF. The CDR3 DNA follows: TGTGCCAGCAGCTTGGAAACAGCTACCAATTCACCCCTCCACTTT.

Here the CDR3 DNA reads TGTGCCAGCTCACCACCGACTAGCGGGGGCCAGACCCAGTACTTC. Its protein is CASSPPTSGGQTQYF. The chain uses TRBV18 and TRBJ2-5; the match to TRBD2 covers 12 bases. This CDR3 is 15 amino acids long. CDR1 is KGHSH and CDR2 is LQKENI in the germline V gene. V shed 0 bases and J 6 bases; nucleotides not matched to a gene: 2.

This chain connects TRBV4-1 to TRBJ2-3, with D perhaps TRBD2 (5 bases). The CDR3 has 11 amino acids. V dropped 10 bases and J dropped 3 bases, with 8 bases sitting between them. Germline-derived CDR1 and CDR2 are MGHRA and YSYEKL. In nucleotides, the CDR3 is TGCGCCACCCGGGGTACAGATACGCAGTATTTT. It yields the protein CATRGTDTQYF.

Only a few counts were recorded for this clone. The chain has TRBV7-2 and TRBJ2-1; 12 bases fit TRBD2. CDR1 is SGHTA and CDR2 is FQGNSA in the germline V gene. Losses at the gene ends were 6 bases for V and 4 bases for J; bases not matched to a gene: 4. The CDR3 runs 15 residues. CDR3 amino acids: CASSRLAGAYNEQFF. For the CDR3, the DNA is TGTGCCAGCAGTCGACTAGCGGGAGCTTACAATGAGCAGTTCTTC.

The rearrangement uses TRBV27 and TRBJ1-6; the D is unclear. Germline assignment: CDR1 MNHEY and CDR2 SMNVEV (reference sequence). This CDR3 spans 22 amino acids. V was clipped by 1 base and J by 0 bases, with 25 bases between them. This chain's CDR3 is CASSLWAPKDRGTLSYNSPLHF. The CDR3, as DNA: TGTGCCAGCAGTTTATGGGCGCCCAAGGATCGCGGCACTCTCTCCTATAATTCACCCCTCCACTTT.

CDR3 in DNA: TGTGCCTGGAGTGTTACAGACTATGGCTACACCTTC. This sequence encodes CAWSVTDYGYTF. The rearrangement links TRBV30 to TRBJ1-2; no clear D. CDR3 length: 12 residues. CDR1 and CDR2 from the germline V gene are GTSNPN and SVGIG (reference sequence). Trimming stripped 0 bases from V and 3 bases from J, with 5 bases between.

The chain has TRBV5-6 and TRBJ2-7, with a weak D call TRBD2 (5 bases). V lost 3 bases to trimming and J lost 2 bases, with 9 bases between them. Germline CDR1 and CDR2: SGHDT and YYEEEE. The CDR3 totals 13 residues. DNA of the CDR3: TGTGCCAGCAGCTCAGGACTGGCCTACGAGCAGTACTTC. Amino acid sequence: CASSSGLAYEQYF.

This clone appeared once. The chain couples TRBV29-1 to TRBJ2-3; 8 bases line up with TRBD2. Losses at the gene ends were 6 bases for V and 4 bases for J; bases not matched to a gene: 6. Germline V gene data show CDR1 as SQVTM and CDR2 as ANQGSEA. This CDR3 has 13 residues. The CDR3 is CSVAGLVADTQYF. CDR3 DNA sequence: TGCAGCGTGGCGGGACTAGTTGCAGATACGCAGTATTTT.

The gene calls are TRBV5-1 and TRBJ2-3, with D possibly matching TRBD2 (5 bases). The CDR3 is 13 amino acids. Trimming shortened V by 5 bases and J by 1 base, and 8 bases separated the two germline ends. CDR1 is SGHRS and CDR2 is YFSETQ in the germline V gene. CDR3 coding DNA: TGCGCCAGCAGGGAGGTTGGCACAGATACGCAGTATTTT. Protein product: CASREVGTDTQYF.

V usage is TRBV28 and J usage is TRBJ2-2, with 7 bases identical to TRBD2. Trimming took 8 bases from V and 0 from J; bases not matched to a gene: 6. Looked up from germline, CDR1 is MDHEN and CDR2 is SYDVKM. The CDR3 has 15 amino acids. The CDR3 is CASGLGPANTGELFF. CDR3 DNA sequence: TGTGCCAGCGGACTAGGGCCGGCGAACACCGGGGAGCTGTTTTTT.

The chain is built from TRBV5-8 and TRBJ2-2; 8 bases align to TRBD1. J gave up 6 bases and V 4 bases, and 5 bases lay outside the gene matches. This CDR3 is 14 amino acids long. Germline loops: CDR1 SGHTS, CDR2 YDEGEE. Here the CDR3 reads CASSPWTGSGELFF. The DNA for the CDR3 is TGTGCCAGCAGCCCGTGGACAGGGTCCGGGGAGCTGTTTTTT.

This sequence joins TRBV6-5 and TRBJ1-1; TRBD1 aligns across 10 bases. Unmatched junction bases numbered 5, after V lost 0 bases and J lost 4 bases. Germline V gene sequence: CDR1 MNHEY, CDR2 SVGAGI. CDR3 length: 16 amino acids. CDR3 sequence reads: CASSYSRTGGITEAFF. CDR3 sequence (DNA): TGTGCCAGCAGTTACTCGAGGACAGGGGGAATCACTGAAGCTTTCTTT.

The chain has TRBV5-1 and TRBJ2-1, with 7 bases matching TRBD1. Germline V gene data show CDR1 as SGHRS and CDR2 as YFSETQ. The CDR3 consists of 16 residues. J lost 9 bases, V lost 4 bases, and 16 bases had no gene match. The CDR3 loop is CASSASIGQVDGEQFF. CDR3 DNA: TGCGCCAGCAGCGCTTCTATAGGACAGGTGGATGGTGAGCAGTTCTTC.

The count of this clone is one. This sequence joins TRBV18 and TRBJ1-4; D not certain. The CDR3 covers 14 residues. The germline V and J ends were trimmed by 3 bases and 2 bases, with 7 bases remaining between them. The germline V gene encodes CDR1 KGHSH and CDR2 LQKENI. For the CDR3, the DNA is TGTGCCAGCTCACCGCAGGATACTAATGAAAAACTGTTTTTT. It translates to CASSPQDTNEKLFF.

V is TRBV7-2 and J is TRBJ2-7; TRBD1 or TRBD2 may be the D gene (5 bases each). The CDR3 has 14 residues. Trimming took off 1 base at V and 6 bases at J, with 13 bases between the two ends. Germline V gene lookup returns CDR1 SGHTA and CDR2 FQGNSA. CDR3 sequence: CASSLVGKGREQYF. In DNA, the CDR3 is TGTGCCAGCAGCTTAGTCGGGAAGGGGCGCGAGCAGTACTTC.

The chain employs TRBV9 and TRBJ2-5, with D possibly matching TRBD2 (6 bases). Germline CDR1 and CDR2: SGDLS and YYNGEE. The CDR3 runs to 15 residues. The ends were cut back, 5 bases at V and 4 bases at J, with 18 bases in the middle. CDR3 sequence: CASSAGTPLGETQYF. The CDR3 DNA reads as TGTGCCAGCAGTGCAGGGACTCCCTTGGGAGAGACCCAGTACTTC.

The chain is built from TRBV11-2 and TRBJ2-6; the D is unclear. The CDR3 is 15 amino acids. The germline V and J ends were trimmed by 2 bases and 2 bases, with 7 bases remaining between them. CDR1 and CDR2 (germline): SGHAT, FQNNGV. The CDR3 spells CASSLFAAGANVLTF. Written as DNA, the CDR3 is TGTGCCAGCAGCTTATTTGCGGCTGGGGCCAACGTCCTGACTTTC.

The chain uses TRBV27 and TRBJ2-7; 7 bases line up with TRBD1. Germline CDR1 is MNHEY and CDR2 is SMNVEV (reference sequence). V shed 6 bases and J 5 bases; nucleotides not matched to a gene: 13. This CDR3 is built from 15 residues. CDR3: CASSRSGQANNEQYF. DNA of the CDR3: TGTGCCAGCAGCCGAAGCGGACAGGCGAATAACGAGCAGTACTTC.

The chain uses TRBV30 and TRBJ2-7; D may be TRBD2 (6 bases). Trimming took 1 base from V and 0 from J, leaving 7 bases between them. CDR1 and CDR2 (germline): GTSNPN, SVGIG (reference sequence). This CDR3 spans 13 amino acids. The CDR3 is CAWSAGGSYEQYF. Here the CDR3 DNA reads TGTGCCTGGAGTGCCGGGGGCTCCTACGAGCAGTACTTC.

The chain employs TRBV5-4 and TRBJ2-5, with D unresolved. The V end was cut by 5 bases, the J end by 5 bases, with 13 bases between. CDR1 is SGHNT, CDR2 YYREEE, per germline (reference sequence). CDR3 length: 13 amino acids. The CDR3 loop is CASSLGIGETQYF. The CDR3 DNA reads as TGTGCCAGCAGTTTAGGTATCGGGGAGACCCAGTACTTC.

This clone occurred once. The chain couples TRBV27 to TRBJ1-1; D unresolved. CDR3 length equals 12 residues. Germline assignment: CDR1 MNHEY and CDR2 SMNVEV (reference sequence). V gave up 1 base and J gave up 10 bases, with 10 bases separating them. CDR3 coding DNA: TGTGCCAGCAGTTTATGGCCCGGGGTAGCTTTCTTT. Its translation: CASSLWPGVAFF.

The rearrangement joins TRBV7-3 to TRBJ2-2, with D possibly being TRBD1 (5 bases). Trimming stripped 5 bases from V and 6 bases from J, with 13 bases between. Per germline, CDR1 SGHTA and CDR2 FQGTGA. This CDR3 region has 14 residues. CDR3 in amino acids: CASSQDIRSGELFF. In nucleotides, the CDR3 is TGTGCCAGCAGCCAGGACATCAGGTCCGGGGAGCTGTTTTTT. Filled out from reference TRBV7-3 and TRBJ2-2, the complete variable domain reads GAGVSQTPSNKVTEKGKYVELRCDPISGHTALYWYRQSLGQGPEFLIYFQGTGAADDSGLPNDRFFAVRPEGSVSTLKIQRTERGDSAVYLCASSQDIRSGELFFGEGSRLTVL.

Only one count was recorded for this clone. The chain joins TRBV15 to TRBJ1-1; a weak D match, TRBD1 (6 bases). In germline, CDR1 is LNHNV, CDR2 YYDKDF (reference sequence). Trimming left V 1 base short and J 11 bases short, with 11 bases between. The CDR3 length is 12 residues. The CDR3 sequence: CATSRGGTSAFF. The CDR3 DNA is TGTGCCACCAGCAGAGGGGGGACATCGGCTTTCTTT.

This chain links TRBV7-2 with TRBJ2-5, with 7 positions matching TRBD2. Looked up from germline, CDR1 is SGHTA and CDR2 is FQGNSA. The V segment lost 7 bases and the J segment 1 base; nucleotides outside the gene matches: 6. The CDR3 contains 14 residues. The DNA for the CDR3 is TGTGCCAGCACCGTGGGGGGGACCCAAGAGACCCAGTACTTC. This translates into CASTVGGTQETQYF.

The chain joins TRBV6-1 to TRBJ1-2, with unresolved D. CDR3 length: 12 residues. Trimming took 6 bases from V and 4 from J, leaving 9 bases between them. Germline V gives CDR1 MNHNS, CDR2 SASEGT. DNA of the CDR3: TGTGCCAGCAGGGCCTTGTCCTATGGCTACACCTTC. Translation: CASRALSYGYTF.

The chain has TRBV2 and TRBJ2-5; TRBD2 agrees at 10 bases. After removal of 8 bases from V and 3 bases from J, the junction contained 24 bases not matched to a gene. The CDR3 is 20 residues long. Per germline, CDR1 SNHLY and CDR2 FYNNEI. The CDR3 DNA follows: TGTGCCAGCTCTACATCAAACTCACGGGCTAGCGGGAGAGTAGAAGAGACCCAGTACTTC. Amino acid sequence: CASSTSNSRASGRVEETQYF. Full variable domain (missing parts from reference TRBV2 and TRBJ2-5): EPEVTQTPSHQVTQMGQEVILRCVPISNHLYFYWYRQILGQKVEFLVSFYNNEISEKSEIFDDQFSVERPDGSNFTLKIRSTKLEDSAMYFCASSTSNSRASGRVEETQYFGPGTRLLVL.